A selection of T cell receptor beta chains follows, all from one sample in a study of cytotoxic CD8 clonotypes in ibrutinib-treated CLL. Profiled with immunoSEQ multiplex PCR; TCRdb holds only in-frame clones, not every one. The sample includes fewer than 30,000 clones, about 75% seen only once; the top ten take under 35%. The sample consisted of PBMCs, taken after 24 months of ibrutinib treatment. These receptor sequences come from a human donor with chronic lymphocytic leukemia. CDR3s include the opening cysteine and the closing phenylalanine or tryptophan. A D gene is named only where the DNA matches it firmly. Where a row states a size, it is once, few, many or the class of an expanded clone; other rows omit it.

V	size	D	J	CDR3	DNA
TRBV5-1	few	.	TRBJ1-4	CASSFGQDGEKLFF	TGCGCCAGCAGCTTTGGCCAGGATGGGGAAAAACTGTTTTTT
TRBV4-2	once	TRBD2	TRBJ2-1	CASSQVAGGLNEQFF	TGTGCCAGCAGCCAAGTAGCGGGGGGCCTCAATGAGCAGTTCTTC
TRBV10-3	few	TRBD1	TRBJ1-5	CAISDRLGQGAQPQHF	TGTGCCATCAGTGACCGCCTAGGACAGGGGGCTCAGCCCCAGCATTTT
TRBV18	.	.	TRBJ2-1	CASSPPHKYQQFF	TGTGCCAGCTCACCACCGCATAAGTATCAGCAGTTCTTC
TRBV11-2	.	.	TRBJ2-7	CASSPPDSPWYEQYF	TGTGCCAGCAGCCCGCCGGACAGCCCCTGGTACGAGCAGTACTTC
TRBV5-1	medium-sized	TRBD1	TRBJ2-5	CASSSGQGGGETQYF	TGCGCCAGCAGCTCAGGACAGGGGGGTGGAGAGACCCAGTACTTC
TRBV6-4	.	.	TRBJ2-1	CASSPSGGSANEQFF	TGTGCCAGCAGTCCCTCCGGGGGTTCTGCAAATGAGCAGTTCTTC
TRBV27	.	.	TRBJ2-2	CASSFHAGINTGELFF	TGTGCCAGCAGTTTTCACGCAGGGATAAACACCGGGGAGCTGTTTTTT
TRBV11-2	.	.	TRBJ1-2	CASSPSHYYGYTF	TGTGCCAGCAGCCCATCACACTACTATGGCTACACCTTC
TRBV19	few	TRBD1	TRBJ1-5	CASSTMDRANQPQHF	TGTGCCAGTAGTACAATGGACAGGGCCAATCAGCCCCAGCATTTT
TRBV5-1	.	TRBD1	TRBJ1-2	CASSLVTGEYGYTF	TGCGCCAGCAGCTTGGTCACAGGGGAATATGGCTACACCTTC
TRBV2	.	TRBD1	TRBJ2-5	CASSGTGRETQYF	TGTGCCAGCAGTGGGACAGGGAGAGAGACCCAGTACTTC
TRBV5-5	few	TRBD1	TRBJ2-1	CASSSGQGVGEQFF	TGTGCCAGCAGCTCGGGACAGGGGGTAGGTGAGCAGTTCTTC
TRBV5-1	.	.	TRBJ2-1	CASSFGNEQFF	TGCGCCAGCAGCTTTGGCAATGAGCAGTTCTTC
TRBV27	.	TRBD2	TRBJ2-5	CASWNRTSGGAWETQYF	TGTGCCAGCTGGAATCGGACTAGCGGGGGGGCGTGGGAGACCCAGTACTTC
TRBV5-1	.	.	TRBJ2-7	CASSLSDEQYF	TGCGCCAGCAGCCTGTCTGACGAGCAGTACTTC
TRBV30	.	TRBD1	TRBJ1-4	CAWSPGTGVEKLFF	TGTGCCTGGAGTCCCGGGACAGGGGTAGAAAAACTGTTTTTT
TRBV11-2	.	.	TRBJ1-2	CASSLVVTNYGYTF	TGTGCCAGCAGCTTAGTCGTTACTAACTATGGCTACACCTTC
TRBV4-1	.	TRBD1	TRBJ2-4	CASSHPGQVKAKNIQYF	TGCGCCAGCAGCCATCCAGGACAGGTAAAAGCCAAAAACATTCAGTACTTC
TRBV6-1	.	.	TRBJ1-3	CASSEFGTGNTIYF	TGTGCCAGCAGTGAATTCGGCACTGGAAACACCATATATTTT
TRBV10-1	few	.	TRBJ2-3	CASSEVGDTQYF	TGCGCCAGCAGTGAAGTTGGGGATACGCAGTATTTT
TRBV18	.	TRBD1	TRBJ2-2	CASSPRTGAAGELFF	TGTGCCAGCTCACCCCGGACAGGGGCGGCCGGGGAGCTGTTTTTT
TRBV2	.	.	TRBJ1-2	CASGAGKTNYGYTF	TGTGCCAGCGGGGCAGGGAAAACTAACTATGGCTACACCTTC
TRBV5-1	.	TRBD2	TRBJ2-7	CASSLQAISGGPTSYEQYF	TGCGCCAGCAGCCTCCAGGCAATAAGCGGGGGCCCGACCTCCTACGAGCAGTACTTC
TRBV5-1	.	.	TRBJ2-7	CASSLVGLSYEQYF	TGCGCCAGCAGCTTGGTTGGGCTCTCCTACGAGCAGTACTTC
TRBV4-1	few	TRBD1	TRBJ1-2	CASSQGSDRRDYGYTF	TGCGCCAGCAGCCAAGGGTCGGACAGGAGGGACTATGGCTACACCTTC
TRBV7-9	.	.	TRBJ1-3	CASSTRRSGNTIYF	TGTGCCAGCAGCACACGTCGCTCTGGAAACACCATATATTTT
TRBV27	.	.	TRBJ1-2	CASSLNSDYGYTF	TGTGCCAGCAGCTTAAACAGCGACTATGGCTACACCTTC
TRBV4-1	.	TRBD2	TRBJ2-7	CASSPSGGASYEQYF	TGCGCCAGCAGCCCCAGCGGGGGGGCGTCCTACGAGCAGTACTTC
TRBV10-2	.	.	TRBJ1-2	CASSDPGLFGYTF	TGCGCCAGCAGTGATCCAGGACTCTTTGGCTACACCTTC
TRBV5-4	once	.	TRBJ2-7	CASSSGTYEQYF	TGTGCCAGCAGCTCAGGGACCTACGAGCAGTACTTC
TRBV11-2	.	.	TRBJ1-3	CASSLVSPGSSGNTIYF	TGTGCCAGCAGCTTAGTATCTCCAGGATCGAGTGGAAACACCATATATTTT
TRBV27	.	.	TRBJ2-7	CASSFTPRSFQYF	TGTGCCAGCAGTTTTACCCCTAGGAGTTTCCAGTACTTC
TRBV15	few	.	TRBJ1-1	CATSSASRGPDTEAFF	TGTGCCACCAGCAGCGCCAGCCGGGGACCGGACACTGAAGCTTTCTTT
TRBV2	.	TRBD1	TRBJ2-2	CASTGTANTGELFF	TGTGCCAGCACCGGGACAGCCAACACCGGGGAGCTGTTTTTT
TRBV10-3	.	TRBD1	TRBJ1-5	CAISERDRGTPQHF	TGTGCCATCAGCGAGCGGGACAGGGGAACGCCCCAGCATTTT
TRBV19	.	.	TRBJ1-5	CASSTLGRGQGQPQHF	TGTGCCAGTAGTACCCTCGGGCGGGGGCAGGGGCAGCCCCAGCATTTT
TRBV27	.	.	TRBJ1-1	CASSFQVTGVAFF	TGTGCCAGCAGTTTCCAAGTTACGGGAGTAGCTTTCTTT
TRBV11-2	.	.	TRBJ1-6	CASNGWGGLENSPLHF	TGTGCCAGCAATGGGTGGGGGGGCTTGGAAAATTCACCCCTCCACTTT
TRBV5-5	.	.	TRBJ1-1	CASSLSTQNTEAFF	TGTGCCAGCAGCTTATCAACACAAAACACTGAAGCTTTCTTT
TRBV7-9	once	TRBD2	TRBJ2-1	CASSLQTRGDYNEQFF	TGTGCCAGCAGCTTACAGACGCGGGGGGATTACAATGAGCAGTTCTTC
TRBV14	many	.	TRBJ2-1	CASSQFGLEQFF	TGTGCCAGCAGCCAATTTGGTCTTGAGCAGTTCTTC
TRBV18	.	TRBD1	TRBJ1-2	CASSPPGGGYGYTF	TGTGCCAGCTCACCCCCAGGGGGAGGCTATGGCTACACCTTC
TRBV18	once	.	TRBJ2-5	CASSQNFQETQYF	TGTGCCAGCTCACAAAACTTTCAAGAGACCCAGTACTTC
TRBV7-8	.	.	TRBJ1-4	CASSLGATNEKLFF	TGTGCCAGCAGCTTGGGGGCAACTAATGAAAAACTGTTTTTT
TRBV12-2	.	.	TRBJ2-5	CASRFGGGAIRETQYF	.